The 23 T cell receptor beta chains given below trace back to one sample, sequenced in a study of cytotoxic CD8 clonotypes in ibrutinib-treated CLL. Repertoires were generated with immunoSEQ multiplex PCR, while TCRdb's copy carries only in-frame clones and drops some. Seen here are some 93,000 clones, almost 80% observed once, and the top ten hold 25% to 40%. Material: PBMCs, obtained after 12 months of ibrutinib treatment. These TCRs come from a human donor with chronic lymphocytic leukemia.

The DNA of the CDR3 is TGCAGCGCAGGAAGCAGAAGGACTGATACGCAGTATTTT. It specifies CSAGSRRTDTQYF. V is TRBV29-1 and J is TRBJ2-3, with D possibly matching TRBD2 (5 bases). V lost 7 bases, J lost 6 bases, and 17 bases lay in between. The CDR3 totals 13 residues. Germline V gene data show CDR1 as SQVTM and CDR2 as ANQGSEA.

V and J are TRBV7-2 and TRBJ2-3, with D perhaps given as TRBD1 or TRBD2 (5 bases each). CDR3 length equals 16 residues. The germline CDR1 and CDR2 sequences are SGHTA and FQGNSA. V dropped 3 bases and J dropped 2 bases, with 15 bases sitting between them. The CDR3: CASSFSGGGFTDTQYF. In DNA, the CDR3 is TGTGCCAGCAGCTTTAGTGGTGGGGGATTCACAGATACGCAGTATTTT. Full variable domain (rest looked up from reference TRBV7-2 and TRBJ2-3): GAGVSQSPSNKVTEKGKDVELRCDPISGHTALYWYRQSLGQGLEFLIYFQGNSAPDKSGLPSDRFSAERTGGSVSTLTIQRTQQEDSAVYLCASSFSGGGFTDTQYFGPGTRLTVL.

This chain links TRBV5-1 with TRBJ2-2; D is unresolved. Germline V gives CDR1 SGHRS, CDR2 YFSETQ. V dropped 0 bases and J dropped 12 bases, with 6 bases sitting between them. The CDR3 loop spans 11 amino acids. The CDR3: CASSLARKLFF. The CDR3, as DNA: TGCGCCAGCAGCTTGGCCAGGAAGCTGTTTTTT.

DNA of the CDR3: TGTGCCAGCACCTTAAGGGGGGCCCCCGGGGGGGAGACCCAGTACTTC. Its protein product is CASTLRGAPGGETQYF. The chain uses TRBV2 and TRBJ2-5, with D tentatively TRBD2 (7 bases). The germline V gene encodes CDR1 SNHLY and CDR2 FYNNEI. The V end was cut by 7 bases, the J end by 5 bases, with 23 bases between. There are 16 residues in the CDR3.

The gene calls are TRBV11-2 and TRBJ2-3, with unresolved D. The V end was cut by 0 bases, the J end by 14 bases, with 15 bases between. CDR3 length equals 13 residues. Germline lookup yields CDR1 SGHAT and CDR2 FQNNGV. The CDR3 sequence: CASSLDPLSVRYF. The CDR3 nucleotides are TGTGCCAGCAGCTTAGATCCCCTCTCGGTACGGTATTTT.

The V call is TRBV10-3, the J call TRBJ2-1, with 9 bases identical to TRBD2. CDR1 and CDR2 (germline): ENHRY, SYGVKD. This CDR3 is 18 amino acids long. V was pared by 4 bases and J by 4 bases, with 14 bases of the junction left unmatched. The CDR3 loop reads CAISGSGGLSTGYNEQFF. CDR3 bases: TGTGCCATCAGTGGTAGCGGGGGCTTAAGTACGGGTTACAATGAGCAGTTCTTC.

This chain connects TRBV5-1 to TRBJ2-7, with 10 bases identical to TRBD1. CDR1 is SGHRS and CDR2 is YFSETQ in the germline V gene. The CDR3 consists of 15 residues. Trimming took 4 bases from V and 5 from J; bases not matched to a gene: 9. Written as DNA, the CDR3 is TGCGCCAGCAGCAGGAGGGGACAGGGGTTAGACGAGCAGTACTTC. This gives the protein CASSRRGQGLDEQYF.

V and J are TRBV6-5 and TRBJ1-3; D not certain. Germline-derived CDR1 and CDR2 are MNHEY and SVGAGI. V shed 5 bases and J shed 4 bases, with 9 bases lying between them. CDR3 length: 13 amino acids. The CDR3 nucleotides are TGTGCCAGCAGTGAGTCGGTCGGAAACACCATATATTTT. It specifies CASSESVGNTIYF.

The V call is TRBV6-5, the J call TRBJ2-1, with 9 positions matching TRBD1. The length of the CDR3 is 13 residues. Germline-derived CDR1 and CDR2 are MNHEY and SVGAGI. Trimming cost V 6 bases and J 7 bases; bases outside gene matches: 4. The CDR3 DNA reads TGTGCCAGCAGACAGGGGGCGCAAAATGAGCAGTTCTTC. This encodes CASRQGAQNEQFF.

V usage is TRBV7-9 and J usage is TRBJ1-1; tentative D call: TRBD1 (5 bases). This CDR3 comprises 13 residues. Per the germline V gene, CDR1 is SEHNR and CDR2 is FQNEAQ (reference sequence). V was cut by 3 bases and J by 5 bases, with 10 bases left in between. The CDR3 sequence: CASSLEGMTEAFF. The CDR3 DNA reads as TGTGCCAGCAGCTTGGAGGGGATGACTGAAGCTTTCTTT. Full variable domain (rest looked up from reference TRBV7-9 and TRBJ1-1): DTGVSQNPRHKITKRGQNVTFRCDPISEHNRLYWYRQTLGQGPEFLTYFQNEAQLEKSRLLSDRFSAERPKGSFSTLEIQRTEQGDSAMYLCASSLEGMTEAFFGQGTRLTVV.

This chain links TRBV5-6 with TRBJ1-2; possible D gene TRBD1, 5 bases. From germline, CDR1 is SGHDT and CDR2 YYEEEE. This CDR3 has 13 amino acids. V was clipped by 3 bases and J by 6 bases, with 12 bases between them. The CDR3 region is CASSWQGLDGYTF. CDR3 sequence (DNA): TGTGCCAGCAGCTGGCAGGGCTTGGATGGCTACACCTTC.

This chain links TRBV11-3 with TRBJ1-1; D remains unclear. The CDR3 sequence is 15 residues long. V was clipped by 7 bases and J by 2 bases, with 17 bases between them. CDR1 is SGHNT, CDR2 YENEEA, per germline. DNA of the CDR3: TGTGCCAGCACTAAGGGAGGACCGTTAAACACTGAAGCTTTCTTT. It yields the protein CASTKGGPLNTEAFF. Drawing the rest from reference TRBV11-3 and TRBJ1-1, the complete variable domain is EAGVVQSPRYKIIEKKQPVAFWCNPISGHNTLYWYLQNLGQGPELLIRYENEEAVDDSQLPKDRFSAERLKGVDSTLKIQPAELGDSAVYLCASTKGGPLNTEAFFGQGTRLTVV.

The chain couples TRBV10-3 to TRBJ1-2; 9 bases are shared with TRBD1. The length of the CDR3 is 14 residues. V trimming: 3 bases; J trimming: 6 bases; junction bases outside the gene matches: 5. The germline CDR1 and CDR2 sequences are ENHRY and SYGVKD. CDR3 sequence reads: CAISDRQGDDGYTF. CDR3 nucleotide sequence: TGTGCCATCAGTGACCGACAGGGGGATGATGGCTACACCTTC.

The chain is built from TRBV6-6 and TRBJ2-7; no reliable D call. Germline V gene data show CDR1 as MNHNY and CDR2 as SVGAGI (reference sequence). Trimming shortened V by 6 bases and J by 0 bases, and 12 bases separated the two germline ends. This CDR3 comprises 14 residues. CDR3 nucleotide sequence: TGTGCCAGCAGAAAAACAACTGACTCCTACGAGCAGTACTTC. It is translated as CASRKTTDSYEQYF.

A few counts support this clone. The chain has TRBV6-6 and TRBJ1-1, with D tentatively TRBD1 (6 bases). The CDR3 spans 14 residues. CDR1 and CDR2 from the germline V gene are MNHNY and SVGAGI (reference sequence). The germline V and J ends were trimmed by 6 bases and 0 bases, with 11 bases remaining between them. The CDR3 DNA reads as TGTGCCAGCAGCTCCGGACAGATGAACACTGAAGCTTTCTTT. Amino acid sequence: CASSSGQMNTEAFF.

The chain joins TRBV18 to TRBJ2-1; 12 nucleotides match TRBD2. Per germline, CDR1 KGHSH and CDR2 LQKENI. J gave up 8 bases and V 3 bases, and 5 bases lay outside the gene matches. This CDR3 is 15 amino acids long. The CDR3 reads CASSPGLAGLDEQFF. The CDR3 bases are TGTGCCAGCTCACCGGGACTAGCGGGTCTCGATGAGCAGTTCTTC.

This chain uses TRBV5-4 with TRBJ2-1; TRBD1 matches 7 bases. The J segment lost 6 bases and the V segment lost 3 bases, leaving 6 bases of the junction unmatched. This CDR3 region has 14 residues. From germline, CDR1 is SGHNT and CDR2 YYREEE (reference sequence). DNA of the CDR3: TGTGCCAGCAGCTCTCCGGACAGGCGCAATGAGCAGTTCTTC. This gives the protein CASSSPDRRNEQFF.

In this sample, this clone turned up a few times. The chain has TRBV10-1 and TRBJ1-4; 8 nucleotides agree with TRBD1. CDR1 is WNHNN and CDR2 is SYGVQD in the germline V gene (reference sequence). The CDR3 spans 15 residues. Unmatched junction bases numbered 7, after V lost 2 bases and J lost 8 bases. CDR3 sequence reads: CASSEEGQGTEKLFF. The CDR3 coding sequence is TGCGCCAGCAGTGAGGAAGGACAGGGAACCGAAAAACTGTTTTTT.

The chain recombines TRBV6-5 with TRBJ1-3; D gene ambiguous. Germline V lookup: CDR1 MNHEY, CDR2 SVGAGI. CDR3 length: 13 amino acids. V gave up 6 bases and J gave up 0 bases, with 6 bases separating them. CDR3 nucleotides: TGTGCCAGCAGGGCGGGCTCTGGAAACACCATATATTTT. The encoded protein is CASRAGSGNTIYF.

The chain is built from TRBV18 and TRBJ1-6; D possibly corresponds to TRBD1 (5 bases). The CDR3 loop spans 19 amino acids. The V and J ends lost 3 bases and 9 bases respectively, with 27 bases between them. CDR1 and CDR2 (germline): KGHSH, LQKENI. The CDR3: CASSPRTNAGGVTSSPLHF. The DNA of the CDR3 is TGTGCCAGCTCACCGAGGACCAATGCGGGGGGGGTAACGAGTTCACCCCTCCACTTT.

The chain combines TRBV5-6 with TRBJ2-1; D is possibly TRBD2 (5 bases). Trimming removed 2 bases from V and 3 bases from J, with 18 bases in between. Germline V gives CDR1 SGHDT, CDR2 YYEEEE. CDR3 size: 17 residues. In DNA, the CDR3 is TGTGCCAGCAGCTTCGGTGACTGGCGAGGGTACTACAATGAGCAGTTCTTC. Protein product: CASSFGDWRGYYNEQFF.

The rearrangement links TRBV18 to TRBJ1-5; D is undetermined. Germline V CDR1 and CDR2: KGHSH, LQKENI. The CDR3 contains 14 residues. The germline V and J ends were trimmed by 3 bases and 1 base, with 7 bases remaining between them. Here the CDR3 DNA reads TGTGCCAGCTCACCGGACGGGAGCAATCAGCCCCAGCATTTT. Translating it yields CASSPDGSNQPQHF.

This clone was observed many times. A read error is possible here, since a much larger clone lies one base away. The chain uses TRBV4-2 and TRBJ2-1; a possible D gene is TRBD2 (6 bases). The V gene's germline CDR1 is LGHNA and CDR2 YNFKEQ. The CDR3 runs to 14 residues. Trimming shortened V by 0 bases and J by 3 bases, and 6 bases separated the two germline ends. CDR3 nucleotides: TGTGCCAGCAGCCAAGAGGGACTCTACAATGAGCAGTTCTTC. Amino acids: CASSQEGLYNEQFF.